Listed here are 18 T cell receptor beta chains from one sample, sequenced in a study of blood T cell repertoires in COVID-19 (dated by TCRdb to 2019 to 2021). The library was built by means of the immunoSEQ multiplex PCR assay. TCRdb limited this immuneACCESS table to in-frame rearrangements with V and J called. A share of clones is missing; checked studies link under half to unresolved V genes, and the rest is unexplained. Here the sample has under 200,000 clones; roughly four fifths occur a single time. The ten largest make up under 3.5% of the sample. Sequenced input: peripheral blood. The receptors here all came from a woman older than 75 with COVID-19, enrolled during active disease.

CDR3 DNA: TGTGCCAGCAGAAGTTGGGACAGAGCCTTGAACACTGAAGCTTTCTTT. Protein sequence: CASRSWDRALNTEAFF. The rearrangement joins TRBV2 to TRBJ1-1; 7 bases fit TRBD1. J gave up 0 bases and V 6 bases, and 10 bases lay outside the gene matches. The V gene's germline CDR1 is SNHLY and CDR2 FYNNEI. This CDR3 comprises 16 residues.

CDR3 coding DNA: TGCGCCAGCAGCTTGGAGGGACTAGTCTACTTC. This sequence encodes CASSLEGLVYF. The J gene is TRBJ2-5, the V gene TRBV5-1, with 8 bases aligning to TRBD2. CDR3 length equals 11 residues. Trimming removed 0 bases from V and 14 bases from J; junction bases left unmatched: 3. Germline-derived CDR1 and CDR2 are SGHRS and YFSETQ.

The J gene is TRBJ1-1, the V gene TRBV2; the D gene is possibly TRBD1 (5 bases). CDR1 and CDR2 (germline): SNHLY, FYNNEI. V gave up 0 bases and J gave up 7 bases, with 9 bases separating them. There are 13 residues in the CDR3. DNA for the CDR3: TGTGCCAGCAGTGAAGCGGGGCAGCTTGAAGCTTTCTTT. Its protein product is CASSEAGQLEAFF.

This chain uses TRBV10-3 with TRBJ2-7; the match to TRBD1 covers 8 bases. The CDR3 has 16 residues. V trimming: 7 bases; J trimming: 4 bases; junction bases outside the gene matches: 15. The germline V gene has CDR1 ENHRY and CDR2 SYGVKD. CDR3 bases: TGTGCCATCATGGGTAAAGAGTTCGGACAGGGATACGAGCAGTACTTC. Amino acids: CAIMGKEFGQGYEQYF.

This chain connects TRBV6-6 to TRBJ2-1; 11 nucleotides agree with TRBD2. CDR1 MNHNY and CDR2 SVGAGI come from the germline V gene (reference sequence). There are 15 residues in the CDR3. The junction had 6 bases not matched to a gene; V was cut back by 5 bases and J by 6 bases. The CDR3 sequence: CASSESGTSGNEQFF. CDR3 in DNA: TGTGCCAGCAGTGAGTCCGGGACTAGCGGCAATGAGCAGTTCTTC.

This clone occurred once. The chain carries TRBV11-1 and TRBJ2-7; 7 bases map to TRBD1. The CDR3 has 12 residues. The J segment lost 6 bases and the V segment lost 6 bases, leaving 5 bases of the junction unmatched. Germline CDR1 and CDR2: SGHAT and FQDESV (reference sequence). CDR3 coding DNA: TGTGCCAGCAGTCCGAACAGGGGCGAGCAGTACTTC. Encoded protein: CASSPNRGEQYF.

The CDR3 nucleotides read TGTGCCACCAGCAGAGATCTAAGGGGACTAGCGGGAGGGTTCTTGAACACCGGGGAGCTGTTTTTT. It codes for CATSRDLRGLAGGFLNTGELFF. The genes are TRBV15 and TRBJ2-2; 16 bases are shared with TRBD2. Trimming took 0 bases from V and 1 from J; bases not matched to a gene: 11. This CDR3 is 22 amino acids long. Germline V lookup: CDR1 LNHNV, CDR2 YYDKDF (reference sequence).

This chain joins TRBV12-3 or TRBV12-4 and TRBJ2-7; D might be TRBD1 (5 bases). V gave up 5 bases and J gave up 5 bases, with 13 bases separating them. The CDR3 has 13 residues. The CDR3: CASSPRTFHEQYF. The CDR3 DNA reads TGTGCCAGCAGTCCGAGGACATTCCACGAGCAGTACTTC.

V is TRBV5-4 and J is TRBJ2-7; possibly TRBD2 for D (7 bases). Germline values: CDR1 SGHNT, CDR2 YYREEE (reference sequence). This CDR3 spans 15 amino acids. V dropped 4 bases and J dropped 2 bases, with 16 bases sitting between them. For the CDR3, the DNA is TGTGCCAGCAGCCTGAGCGGAGGGGGGGCCTACGAGCAGTACTTC. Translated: CASSLSGGGAYEQYF.

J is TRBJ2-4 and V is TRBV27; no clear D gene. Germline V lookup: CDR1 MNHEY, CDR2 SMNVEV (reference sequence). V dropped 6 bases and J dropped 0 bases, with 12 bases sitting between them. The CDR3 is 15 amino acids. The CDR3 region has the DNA TGTGCCAGCAGGCCGAACGCAGTAGCCAAAAACATTCAGTACTTC. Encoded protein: CASRPNAVAKNIQYF.

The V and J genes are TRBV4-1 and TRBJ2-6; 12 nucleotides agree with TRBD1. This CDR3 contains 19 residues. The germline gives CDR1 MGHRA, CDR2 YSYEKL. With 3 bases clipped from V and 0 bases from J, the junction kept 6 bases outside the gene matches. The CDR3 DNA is TGCGCCAGCAGCCATTCAGGGACAGGGGGCGCCTCTGGGGCCAACGTCCTGACTTTC. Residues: CASSHSGTGGASGANVLTF.

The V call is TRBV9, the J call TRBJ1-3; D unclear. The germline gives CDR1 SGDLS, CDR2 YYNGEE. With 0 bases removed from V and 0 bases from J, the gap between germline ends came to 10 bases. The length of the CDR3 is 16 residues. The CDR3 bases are TGTGCCAGCAGCGTAGGGGCAGTTAGCTCTGGAAACACCATATATTTT. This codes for CASSVGAVSSGNTIYF. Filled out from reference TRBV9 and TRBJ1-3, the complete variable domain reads DSGVTQTPKHLITATGQRVTLRCSPRSGDLSVYWYQQSLDQGLQFLIQYYNGEERAKGNILERFSAQQFPDLHSELNLSSLELGDSALYFCASSVGAVSSGNTIYFGEGSWLTVV.

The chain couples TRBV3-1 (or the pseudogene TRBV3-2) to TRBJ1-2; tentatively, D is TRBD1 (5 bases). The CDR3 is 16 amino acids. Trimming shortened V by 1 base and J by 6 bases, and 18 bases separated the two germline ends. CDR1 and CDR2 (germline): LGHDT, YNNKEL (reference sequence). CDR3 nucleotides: TGTGCCAGCAGCCAAGTTGCCAGGGTGAGGGAGGATGGCTACACCTTC. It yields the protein CASSQVARVREDGYTF.

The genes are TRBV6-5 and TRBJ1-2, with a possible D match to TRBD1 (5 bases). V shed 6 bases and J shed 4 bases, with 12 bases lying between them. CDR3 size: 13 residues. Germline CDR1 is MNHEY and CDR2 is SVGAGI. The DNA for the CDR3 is TGTGCCAGCAGCAAGACAGTACTCTATGGCTACACCTTC. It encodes CASSKTVLYGYTF.

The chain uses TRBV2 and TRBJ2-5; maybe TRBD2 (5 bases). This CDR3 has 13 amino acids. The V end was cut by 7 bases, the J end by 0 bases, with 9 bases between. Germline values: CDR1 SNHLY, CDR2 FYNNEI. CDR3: CASKEAYQETQYF. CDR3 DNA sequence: TGTGCCAGCAAGGAGGCTTACCAAGAGACCCAGTACTTC.

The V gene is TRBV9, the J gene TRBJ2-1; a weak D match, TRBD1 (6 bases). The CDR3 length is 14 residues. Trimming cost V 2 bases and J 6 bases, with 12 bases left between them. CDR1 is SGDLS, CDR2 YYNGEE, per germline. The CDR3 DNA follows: TGTGCCAGCAGCGTTGTGCTAGGGGGCAATGAGCAGTTCTTC. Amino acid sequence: CASSVVLGGNEQFF.

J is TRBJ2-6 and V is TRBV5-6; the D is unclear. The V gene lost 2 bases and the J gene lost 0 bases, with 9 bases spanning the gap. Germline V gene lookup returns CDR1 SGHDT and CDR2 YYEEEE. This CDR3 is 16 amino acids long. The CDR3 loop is CASSFFLGSGANVLTF. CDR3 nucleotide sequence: TGTGCCAGCAGCTTCTTTCTCGGCTCTGGGGCCAACGTCCTGACTTTC. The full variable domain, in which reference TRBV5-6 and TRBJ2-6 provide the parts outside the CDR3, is DAGVTQSPTHLIKTRGQQVTLRCSPKSGHDTVSWYQQALGQGPQFIFQYYEEEERQRGNFPDRFSGHQFPNYSSELNVNALLLGDSALYLCASSFFLGSGANVLTFGAGSRLTVL.

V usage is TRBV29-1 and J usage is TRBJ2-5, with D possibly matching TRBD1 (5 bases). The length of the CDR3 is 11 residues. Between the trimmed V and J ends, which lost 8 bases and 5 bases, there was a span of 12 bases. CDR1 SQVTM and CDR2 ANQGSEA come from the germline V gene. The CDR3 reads CSLRDWETQYF. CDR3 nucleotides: TGCAGCCTCAGGGATTGGGAGACCCAGTACTTC.